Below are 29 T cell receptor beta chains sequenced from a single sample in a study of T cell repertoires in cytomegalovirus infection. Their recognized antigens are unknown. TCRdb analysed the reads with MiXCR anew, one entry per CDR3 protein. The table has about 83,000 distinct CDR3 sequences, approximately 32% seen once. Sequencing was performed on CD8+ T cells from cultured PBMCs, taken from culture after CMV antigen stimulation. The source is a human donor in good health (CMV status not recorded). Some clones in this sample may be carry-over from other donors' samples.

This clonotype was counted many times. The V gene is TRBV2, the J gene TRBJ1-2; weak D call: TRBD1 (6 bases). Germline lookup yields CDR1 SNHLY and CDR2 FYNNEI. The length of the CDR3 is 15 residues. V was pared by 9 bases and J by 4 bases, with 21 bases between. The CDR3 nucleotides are TGTGCCAGTGGACAGCGCACACCCTCTGGCTATGGCTACACCTTC. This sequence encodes CASGQRTPSGYGYTF. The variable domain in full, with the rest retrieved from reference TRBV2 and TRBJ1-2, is EPEVTQTPSHQVTQMGQEVILRCVPISNHLYFYWYRQILGQKVEFLVSFYNNEISEKSEIFDDQFSVERPDGSNFTLKIRSTKLEDSAMYFCASGQRTPSGYGYTFGSGTRLTVV.

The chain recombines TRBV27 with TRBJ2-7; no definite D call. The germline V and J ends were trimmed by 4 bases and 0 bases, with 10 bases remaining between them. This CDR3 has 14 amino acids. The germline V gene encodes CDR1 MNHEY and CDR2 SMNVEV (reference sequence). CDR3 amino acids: CASSSGLFSYEQYF. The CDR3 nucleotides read TGTGCCAGCAGTTCCGGGCTATTCTCCTACGAGCAGTACTTC.

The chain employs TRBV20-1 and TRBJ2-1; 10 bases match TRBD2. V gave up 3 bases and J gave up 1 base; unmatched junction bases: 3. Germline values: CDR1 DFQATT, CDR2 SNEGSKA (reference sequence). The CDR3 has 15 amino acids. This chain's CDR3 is CSASASGGSYNEQFF. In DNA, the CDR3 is TGCAGTGCTAGTGCTAGCGGGGGTTCCTACAATGAGCAGTTCTTC.

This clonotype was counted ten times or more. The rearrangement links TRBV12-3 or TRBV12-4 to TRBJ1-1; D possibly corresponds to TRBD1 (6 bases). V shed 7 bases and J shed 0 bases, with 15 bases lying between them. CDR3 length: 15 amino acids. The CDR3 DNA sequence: TGTGCCAGCAACCCGGGGGCATTTTTGAACACTGAAGCTTTCTTT. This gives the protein CASNPGAFLNTEAFF.

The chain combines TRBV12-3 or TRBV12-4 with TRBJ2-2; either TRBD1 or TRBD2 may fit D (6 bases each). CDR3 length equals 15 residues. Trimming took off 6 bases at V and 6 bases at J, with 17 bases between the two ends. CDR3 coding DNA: TGTGCCAGCAGCTCCACCTGGGGGGCGCCCGGGGAGCTGTTTTTT. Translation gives CASSSTWGAPGELFF.

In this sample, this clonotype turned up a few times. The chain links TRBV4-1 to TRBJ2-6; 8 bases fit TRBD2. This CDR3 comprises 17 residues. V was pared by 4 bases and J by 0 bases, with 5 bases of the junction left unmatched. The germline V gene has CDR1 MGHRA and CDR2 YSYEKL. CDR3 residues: CASSPSGGSSGANVLTF. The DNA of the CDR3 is TGCGCCAGCAGCCCAAGCGGGGGCAGCTCTGGGGCCAACGTCCTGACTTTC.

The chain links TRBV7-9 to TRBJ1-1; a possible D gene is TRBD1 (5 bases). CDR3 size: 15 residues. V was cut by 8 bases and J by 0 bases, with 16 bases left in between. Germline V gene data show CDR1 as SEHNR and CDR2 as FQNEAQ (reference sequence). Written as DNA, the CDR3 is TGTGCCAGCCAACCGGGGGGAGGGTTGAACACTGAAGCTTTCTTT. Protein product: CASQPGGGLNTEAFF.

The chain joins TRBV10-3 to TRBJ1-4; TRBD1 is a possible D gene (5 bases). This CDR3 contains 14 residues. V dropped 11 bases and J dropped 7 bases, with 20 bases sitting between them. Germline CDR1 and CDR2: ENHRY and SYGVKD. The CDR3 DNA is TGTGCCGCCGCGTTAGGAGGGGAATCTGAAAAACTGTTTTTT. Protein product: CAAALGGESEKLFF.

The CDR3 DNA sequence: TGTGCCAGCAGCTTAGCAGCGCGGGCCAATGAGCAGTTCTTC. Its translation: CASSLAARANEQFF. This sequence joins TRBV7-9 and TRBJ2-1, with D possibly being TRBD2 (5 bases). V was pared by 0 bases and J by 6 bases, with 9 bases between. The CDR3 runs 14 residues. From germline, CDR1 is SEHNR and CDR2 FQNEAQ (reference sequence).

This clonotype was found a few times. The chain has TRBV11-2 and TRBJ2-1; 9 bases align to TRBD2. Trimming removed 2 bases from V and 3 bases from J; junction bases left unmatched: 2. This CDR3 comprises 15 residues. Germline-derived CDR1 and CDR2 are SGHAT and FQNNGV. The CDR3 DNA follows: TGTGCCAGCAGCTTAACTAGCGGGCACTACAATGAGCAGTTCTTC. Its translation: CASSLTSGHYNEQFF.

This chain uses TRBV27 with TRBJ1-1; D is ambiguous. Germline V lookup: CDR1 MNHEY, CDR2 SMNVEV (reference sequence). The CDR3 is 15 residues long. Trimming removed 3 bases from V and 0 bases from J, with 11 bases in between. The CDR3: CASSFVREVNTEAFF. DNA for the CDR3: TGTGCCAGCAGTTTCGTGCGGGAGGTGAACACTGAAGCTTTCTTT.

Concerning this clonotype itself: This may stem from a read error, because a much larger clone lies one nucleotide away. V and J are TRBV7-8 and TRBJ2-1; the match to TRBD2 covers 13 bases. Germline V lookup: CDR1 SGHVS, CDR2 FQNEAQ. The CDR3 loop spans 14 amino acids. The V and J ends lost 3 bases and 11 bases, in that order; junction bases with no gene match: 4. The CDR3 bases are TGTGCCAGCAGCTTCGGACTAGCGGGGGATAAGCAGTTCTTC. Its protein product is CASSFGLAGDKQFF.

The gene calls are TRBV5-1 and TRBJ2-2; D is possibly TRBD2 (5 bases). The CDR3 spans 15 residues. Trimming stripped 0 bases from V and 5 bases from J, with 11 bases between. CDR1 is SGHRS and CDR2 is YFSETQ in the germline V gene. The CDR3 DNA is TGCGCCAGCAGCTTGGGGGAGTGGGCGACCGGGGAGCTGTTTTTT. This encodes CASSLGEWATGELFF. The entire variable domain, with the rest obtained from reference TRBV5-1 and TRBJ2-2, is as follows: KAGVTQTPRYLIKTRGQQVTLSCSPISGHRSVSWYQQTPGQGLQFLFEYFSETQRNKGNFPGRFSGRQFSNSRSEMNVSTLELGDSALYLCASSLGEWATGELFFGEGSRLTVL.

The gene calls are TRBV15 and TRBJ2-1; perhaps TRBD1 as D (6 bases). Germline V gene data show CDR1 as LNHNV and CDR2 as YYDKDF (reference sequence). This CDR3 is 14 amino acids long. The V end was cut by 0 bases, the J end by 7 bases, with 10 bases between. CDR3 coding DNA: TGTGCCACCAGCAGAGACGGGCAGGGGAATGAGCAGTTCTTC. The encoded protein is CATSRDGQGNEQFF. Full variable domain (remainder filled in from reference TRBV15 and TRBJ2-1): DAMVIQNPRYQVTQFGKPVTLSCSQTLNHNVMYWYQQKSSQAPKLLFHYYDKDFNNEADTPDNFQSRRPNTSFCFLDIRSPGLGDTAMYLCATSRDGQGNEQFFGPGTRLTVL.

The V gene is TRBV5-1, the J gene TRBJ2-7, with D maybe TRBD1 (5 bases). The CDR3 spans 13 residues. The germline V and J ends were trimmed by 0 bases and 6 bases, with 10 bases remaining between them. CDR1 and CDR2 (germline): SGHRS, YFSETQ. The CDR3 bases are TGCGCCAGCAGCTTGGAGGTTGGGGCCGAGCAGTACTTC. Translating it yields CASSLEVGAEQYF. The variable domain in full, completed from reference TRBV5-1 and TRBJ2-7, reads KAGVTQTPRYLIKTRGQQVTLSCSPISGHRSVSWYQQTPGQGLQFLFEYFSETQRNKGNFPGRFSGRQFSNSRSEMNVSTLELGDSALYLCASSLEVGAEQYFGPGTRLTVT.

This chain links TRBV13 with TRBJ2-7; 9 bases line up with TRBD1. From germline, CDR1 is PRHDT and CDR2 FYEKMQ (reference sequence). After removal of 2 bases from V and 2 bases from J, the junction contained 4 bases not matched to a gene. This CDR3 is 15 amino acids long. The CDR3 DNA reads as TGTGCCAGCAGCTTATTGGGACAGGGCACCTACGAGCAGTACTTC. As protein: CASSLLGQGTYEQYF. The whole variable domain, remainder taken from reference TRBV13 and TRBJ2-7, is AAGVIQSPRHLIKEKRETATLKCYPIPRHDTVYWYQQGPGQDPQFLISFYEKMQSDKGSIPDRFSAQQFSDYHSELNMSSLELGDSALYFCASSLLGQGTYEQYFGPGTRLTVT.

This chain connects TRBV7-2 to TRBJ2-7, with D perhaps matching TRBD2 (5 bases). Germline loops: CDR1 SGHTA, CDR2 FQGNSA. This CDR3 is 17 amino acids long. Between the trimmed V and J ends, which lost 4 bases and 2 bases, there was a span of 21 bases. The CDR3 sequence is CASSSSRTPGNTYEQYF. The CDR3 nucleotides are TGTGCCAGCAGCTCAAGCCGTACCCCCGGGAACACCTACGAGCAGTACTTC.

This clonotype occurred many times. DNA of the CDR3: TGTGCCAGCAGTGAATGGGAGAACACCGGGGAGCTGTTTTTT. As protein: CASSEWENTGELFF. The chain carries TRBV6-1 and TRBJ2-2; D is ambiguous. This CDR3 is 14 amino acids long. Germline V CDR1 and CDR2: MNHNS, SASEGT. The V end lost 2 bases, the J end lost 1 base, and 5 bases lay between the germline ends.

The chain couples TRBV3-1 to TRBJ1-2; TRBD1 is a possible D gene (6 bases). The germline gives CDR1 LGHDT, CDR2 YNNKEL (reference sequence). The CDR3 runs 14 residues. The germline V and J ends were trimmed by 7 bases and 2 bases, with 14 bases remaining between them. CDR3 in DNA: TGTGCCAGCAATAACAGGGCTGGGAACTATGGCTACACCTTC. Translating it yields CASNNRAGNYGYTF.

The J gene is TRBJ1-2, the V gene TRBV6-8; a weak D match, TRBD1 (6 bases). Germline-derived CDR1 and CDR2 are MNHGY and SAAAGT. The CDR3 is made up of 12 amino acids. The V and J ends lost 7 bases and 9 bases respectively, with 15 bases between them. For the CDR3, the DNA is TGTGCCAGCACGGAGGACAGTGGGCGCTACACCTTC. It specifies CASTEDSGRYTF.

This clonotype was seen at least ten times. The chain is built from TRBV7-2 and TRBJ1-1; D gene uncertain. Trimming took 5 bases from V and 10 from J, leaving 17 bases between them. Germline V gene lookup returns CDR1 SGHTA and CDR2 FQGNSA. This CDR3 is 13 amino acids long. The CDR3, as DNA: TGTGCCAGCAGCCAGACTCACGGGTCGGGAGCTTTCTTT. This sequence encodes CASSQTHGSGAFF.

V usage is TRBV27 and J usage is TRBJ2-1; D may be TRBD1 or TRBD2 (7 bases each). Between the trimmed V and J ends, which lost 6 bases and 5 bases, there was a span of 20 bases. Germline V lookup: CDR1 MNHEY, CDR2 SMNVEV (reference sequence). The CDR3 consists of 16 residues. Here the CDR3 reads CASSRPGGGNDNEQFF. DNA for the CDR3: TGTGCCAGCAGCCGCCCAGGGGGGGGGAACGACAATGAGCAGTTCTTC.

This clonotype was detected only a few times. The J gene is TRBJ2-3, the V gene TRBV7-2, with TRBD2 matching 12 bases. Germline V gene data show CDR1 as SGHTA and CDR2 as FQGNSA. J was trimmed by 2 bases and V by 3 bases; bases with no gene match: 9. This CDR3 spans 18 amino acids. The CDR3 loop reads CASSFPNRTSGATDTQYF. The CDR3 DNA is TGTGCCAGCAGCTTCCCCAACAGGACTAGCGGGGCCACAGATACGCAGTATTTT. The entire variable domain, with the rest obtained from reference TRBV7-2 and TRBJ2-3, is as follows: GAGVSQSPSNKVTEKGKDVELRCDPISGHTALYWYRQSLGQGLEFLIYFQGNSAPDKSGLPSDRFSAERTGGSVSTLTIQRTQQEDSAVYLCASSFPNRTSGATDTQYFGPGTRLTVL.

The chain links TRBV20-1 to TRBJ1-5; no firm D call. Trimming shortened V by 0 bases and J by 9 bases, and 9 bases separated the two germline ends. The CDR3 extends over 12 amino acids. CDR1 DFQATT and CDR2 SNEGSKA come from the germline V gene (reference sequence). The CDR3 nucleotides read TGCAGTGCTAGAGATCCTAGCGGGCCCCAGCATTTT. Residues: CSARDPSGPQHF.

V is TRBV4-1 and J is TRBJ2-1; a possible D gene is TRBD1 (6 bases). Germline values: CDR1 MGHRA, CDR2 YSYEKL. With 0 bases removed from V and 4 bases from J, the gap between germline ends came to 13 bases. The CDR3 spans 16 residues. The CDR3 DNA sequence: TGCGCCAGCAGCCAAGAGACAGGACTTCATTACAATGAGCAGTTCTTC. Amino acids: CASSQETGLHYNEQFF.

CDR3 sequence: CASSSNGGLQETQYF. The CDR3 nucleotides are TGTGCCAGCAGCTCGAACGGGGGCCTCCAAGAGACCCAGTACTTC. The chain joins TRBV7-6 to TRBJ2-5; the D gene could be TRBD1 or TRBD2 (6 bases each). Trimming stripped 4 bases from V and 1 base from J, with 13 bases between. CDR1 and CDR2 (germline): SGHVS, FNYEAQ. This CDR3 is built from 15 residues.

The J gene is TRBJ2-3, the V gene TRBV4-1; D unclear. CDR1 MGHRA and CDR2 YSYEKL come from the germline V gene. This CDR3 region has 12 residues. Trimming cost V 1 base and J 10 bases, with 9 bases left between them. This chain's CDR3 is CASSQAVYPQYF. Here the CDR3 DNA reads TGCGCCAGCAGCCAAGCGGTGTATCCGCAGTATTTT.

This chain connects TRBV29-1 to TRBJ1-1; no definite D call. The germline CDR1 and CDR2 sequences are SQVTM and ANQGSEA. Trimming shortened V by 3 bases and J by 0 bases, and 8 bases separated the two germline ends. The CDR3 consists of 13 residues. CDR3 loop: CSVEDGMNTEAFF. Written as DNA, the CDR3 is TGCAGCGTTGAGGACGGAATGAACACTGAAGCTTTCTTT. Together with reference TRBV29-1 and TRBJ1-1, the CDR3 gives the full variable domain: SAVISQKPSRDICQRGTSLTIQCQVDSQVTMMFWYRQQPGQSLTLIATANQGSEATYESGFVIDKFPISRPNLTFSTLTVSNMSPEDSSIYLCSVEDGMNTEAFFGQGTRLTVV.

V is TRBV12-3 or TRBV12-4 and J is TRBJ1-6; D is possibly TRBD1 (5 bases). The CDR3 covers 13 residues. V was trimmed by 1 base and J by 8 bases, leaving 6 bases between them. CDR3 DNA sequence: TGTGCCAGCAGTTTAGGGGGGGATTCACCCCTCCACTTT. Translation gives CASSLGGDSPLHF.